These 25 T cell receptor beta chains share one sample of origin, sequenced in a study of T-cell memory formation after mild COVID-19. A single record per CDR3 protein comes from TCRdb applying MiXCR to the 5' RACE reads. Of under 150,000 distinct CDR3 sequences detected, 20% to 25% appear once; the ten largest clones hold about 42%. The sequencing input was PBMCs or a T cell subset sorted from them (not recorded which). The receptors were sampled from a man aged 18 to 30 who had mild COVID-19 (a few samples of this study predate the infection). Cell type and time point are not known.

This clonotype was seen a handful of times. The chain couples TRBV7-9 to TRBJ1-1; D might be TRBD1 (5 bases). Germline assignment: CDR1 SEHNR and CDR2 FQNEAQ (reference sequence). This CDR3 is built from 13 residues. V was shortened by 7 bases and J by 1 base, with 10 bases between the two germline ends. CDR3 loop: CASNGGTNTEAFF. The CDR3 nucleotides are TGTGCCAGCAACGGGGGTACGAACACTGAAGCTTTCTTT. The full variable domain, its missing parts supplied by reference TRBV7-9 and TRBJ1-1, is DTGVSQNPRHKITKRGQNVTFRCDPISEHNRLYWYRQTLGQGPEFLTYFQNEAQLEKSRLLSDRFSAERPKGSFSTLEIQRTEQGDSAMYLCASNGGTNTEAFFGQGTRLTVV.

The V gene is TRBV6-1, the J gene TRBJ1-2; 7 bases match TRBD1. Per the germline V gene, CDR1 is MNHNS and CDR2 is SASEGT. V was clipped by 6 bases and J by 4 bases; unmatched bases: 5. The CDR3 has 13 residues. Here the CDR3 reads CASSYGTVYGYTF. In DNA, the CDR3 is TGTGCCAGCAGCTACGGGACAGTCTATGGCTACACCTTC.

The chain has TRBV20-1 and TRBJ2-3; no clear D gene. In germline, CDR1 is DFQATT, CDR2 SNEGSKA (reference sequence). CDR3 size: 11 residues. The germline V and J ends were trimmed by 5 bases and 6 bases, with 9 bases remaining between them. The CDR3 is CSARLVDTQYF. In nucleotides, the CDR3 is TGCAGTGCTCGCCTGGTGGATACGCAGTATTTT.

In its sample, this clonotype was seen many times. This CDR3 reads CASSFGQDTGELFF. The CDR3 DNA reads as TGCGCCAGCAGCTTCGGACAGGACACCGGGGAGCTGTTTTTT. This chain links TRBV5-1 with TRBJ2-2; 7 bases are a match to TRBD1. CDR1 and CDR2 from the germline V gene are SGHRS and YFSETQ. This CDR3 comprises 14 residues. Trimming at V came to 2 bases and at J to 3 bases, leaving 1 base not matched to a gene.

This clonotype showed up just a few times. The CDR3 loop is CASSFDVAGELFF. The CDR3 DNA sequence: TGTGCCAGCAGTTTCGACGTGGCCGGGGAGCTGTTTTTT. The chain employs TRBV12-3 or TRBV12-4 and TRBJ2-2, with D unresolved. Trimming removed 3 bases at V and 6 bases at J, with 8 bases between. CDR3 size: 13 residues.

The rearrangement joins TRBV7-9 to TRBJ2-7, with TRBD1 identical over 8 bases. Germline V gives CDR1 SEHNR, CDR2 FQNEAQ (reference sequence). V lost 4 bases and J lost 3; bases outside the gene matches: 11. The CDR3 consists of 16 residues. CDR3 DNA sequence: TGTGCCAGCAGCTCGACCCCCCGACAGGGGAACTACGAGCAGTACTTC. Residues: CASSSTPRQGNYEQYF.

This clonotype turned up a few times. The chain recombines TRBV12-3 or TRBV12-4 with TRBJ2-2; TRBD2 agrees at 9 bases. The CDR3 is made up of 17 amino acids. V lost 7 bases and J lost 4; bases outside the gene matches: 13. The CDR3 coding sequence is TGTGCCAGCAATTGGGCCCCTCCACTAGCGGGCACCGGGGAGCTGTTTTTT. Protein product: CASNWAPPLAGTGELFF.

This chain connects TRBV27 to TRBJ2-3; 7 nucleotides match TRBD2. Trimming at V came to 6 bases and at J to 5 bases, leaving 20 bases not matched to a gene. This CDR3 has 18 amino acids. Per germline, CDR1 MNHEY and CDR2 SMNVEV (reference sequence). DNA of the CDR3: TGTGCCAGCAGACCTGAGATGTTTGTGGGGGGGATTAGAGATACGCAGTATTTT. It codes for CASRPEMFVGGIRDTQYF.

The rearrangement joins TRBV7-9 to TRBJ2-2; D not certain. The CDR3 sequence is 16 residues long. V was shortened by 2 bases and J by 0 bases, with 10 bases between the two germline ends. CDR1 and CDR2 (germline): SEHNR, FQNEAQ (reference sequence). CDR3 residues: CASSLIGRTNTGELFF. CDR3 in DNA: TGTGCCAGCAGCTTAATAGGGCGGACGAACACCGGGGAGCTGTTTTTT.

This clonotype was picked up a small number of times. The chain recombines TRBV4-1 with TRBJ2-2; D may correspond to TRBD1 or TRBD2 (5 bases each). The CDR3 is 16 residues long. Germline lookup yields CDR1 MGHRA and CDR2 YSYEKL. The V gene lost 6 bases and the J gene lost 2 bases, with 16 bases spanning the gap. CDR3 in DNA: TGCGCCAGCAGTCAAAACCGGGACGGTAACACCGGGGAGCTGTTTTTT. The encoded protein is CASSQNRDGNTGELFF.

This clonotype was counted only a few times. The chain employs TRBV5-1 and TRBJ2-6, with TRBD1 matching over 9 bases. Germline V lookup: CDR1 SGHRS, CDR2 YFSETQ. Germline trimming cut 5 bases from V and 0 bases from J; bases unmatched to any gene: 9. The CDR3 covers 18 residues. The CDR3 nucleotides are TGCGCCAGCAGTAGGACAGGGGCCGCTTACTCTGGGGCCAACGTCCTGACTTTC. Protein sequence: CASSRTGAAYSGANVLTF.

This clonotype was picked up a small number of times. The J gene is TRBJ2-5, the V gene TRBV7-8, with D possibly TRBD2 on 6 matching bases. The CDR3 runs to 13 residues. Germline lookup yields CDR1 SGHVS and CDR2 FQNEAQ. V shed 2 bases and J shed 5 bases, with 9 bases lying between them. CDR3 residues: CASSLRLGETQYF. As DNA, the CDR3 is TGTGCCAGCAGCTTAAGACTAGGGGAGACCCAGTACTTC.

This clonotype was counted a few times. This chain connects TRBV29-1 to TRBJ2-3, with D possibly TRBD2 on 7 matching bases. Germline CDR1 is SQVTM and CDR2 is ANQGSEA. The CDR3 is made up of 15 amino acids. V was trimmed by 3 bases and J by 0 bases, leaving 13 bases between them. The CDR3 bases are TGCAGCGTTGAGGGAGGGGACACTAGCACAGATACGCAGTATTTT. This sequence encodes CSVEGGDTSTDTQYF.

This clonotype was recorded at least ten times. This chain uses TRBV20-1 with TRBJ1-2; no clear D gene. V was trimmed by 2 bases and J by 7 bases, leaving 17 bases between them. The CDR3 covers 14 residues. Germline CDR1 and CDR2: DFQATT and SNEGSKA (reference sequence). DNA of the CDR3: TGCAGTGCTAGACCAGCGGACGGCCTCGGTGGCTACACCTTC. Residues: CSARPADGLGGYTF.

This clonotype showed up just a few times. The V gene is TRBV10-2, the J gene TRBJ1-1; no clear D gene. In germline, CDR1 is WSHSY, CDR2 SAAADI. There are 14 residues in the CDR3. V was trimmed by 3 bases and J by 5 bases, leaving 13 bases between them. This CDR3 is CASSDIPGGTEAFF. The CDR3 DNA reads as TGCGCCAGCAGTGACATCCCTGGAGGGACTGAAGCTTTCTTT.

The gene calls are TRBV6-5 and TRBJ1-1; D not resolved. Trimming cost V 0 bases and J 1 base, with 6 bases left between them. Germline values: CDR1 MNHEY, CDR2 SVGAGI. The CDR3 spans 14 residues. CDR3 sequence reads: CASSYSRANTEAFF. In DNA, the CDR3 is TGTGCCAGCAGTTACTCTAGGGCGAACACTGAAGCTTTCTTT.

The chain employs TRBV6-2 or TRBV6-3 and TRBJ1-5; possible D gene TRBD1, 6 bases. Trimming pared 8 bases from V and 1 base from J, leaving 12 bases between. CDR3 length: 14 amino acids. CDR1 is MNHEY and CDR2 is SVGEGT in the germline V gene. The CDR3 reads CASGPGASNQPQHF. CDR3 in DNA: TGTGCCAGCGGCCCAGGGGCAAGCAATCAGCCCCAGCATTTT.

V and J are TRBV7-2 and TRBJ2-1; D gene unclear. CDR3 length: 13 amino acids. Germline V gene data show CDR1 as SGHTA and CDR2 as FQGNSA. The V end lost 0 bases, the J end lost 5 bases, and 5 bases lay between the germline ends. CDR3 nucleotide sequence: TGTGCCAGCAGCTTAGCAGCGAACAATGAGCAGTTCTTC. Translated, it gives CASSLAANNEQFF.

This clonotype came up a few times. CDR3 loop: CASSLGGRSSYEQYF. In DNA form, the CDR3 reads TGTGCCAGCAGCTTAGGCGGCCGGAGCTCCTACGAGCAGTACTTC. The V and J genes are TRBV7-9 and TRBJ2-7, with D uncertain. The CDR3 is 15 amino acids. The germline V and J ends were trimmed by 1 base and 0 bases, with 10 bases remaining between them. Germline V gene lookup returns CDR1 SEHNR and CDR2 FQNEAQ (reference sequence).

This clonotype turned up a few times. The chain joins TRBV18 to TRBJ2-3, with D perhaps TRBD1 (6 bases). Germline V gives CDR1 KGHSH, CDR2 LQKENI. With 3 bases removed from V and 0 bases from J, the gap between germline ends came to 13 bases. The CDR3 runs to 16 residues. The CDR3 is CASSPLERGSTDTQYF. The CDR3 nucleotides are TGTGCCAGCTCACCTCTTGAGAGGGGGAGCACAGATACGCAGTATTTT.

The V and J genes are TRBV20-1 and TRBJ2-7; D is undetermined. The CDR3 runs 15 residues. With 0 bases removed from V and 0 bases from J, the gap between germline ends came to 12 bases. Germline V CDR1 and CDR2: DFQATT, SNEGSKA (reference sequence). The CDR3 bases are TGCAGTGCTAGAGATCGGTCAGGCTACTCCTACGAGCAGTACTTC. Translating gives CSARDRSGYSYEQYF.

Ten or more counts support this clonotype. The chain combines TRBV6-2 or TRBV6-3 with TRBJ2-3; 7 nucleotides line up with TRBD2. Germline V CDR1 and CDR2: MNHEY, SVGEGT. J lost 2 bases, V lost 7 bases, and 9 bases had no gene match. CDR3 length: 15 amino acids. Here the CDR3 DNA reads TGTGCCAGCACTCACGGGCTAGCGGACACAGATACGCAGTATTTT. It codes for CASTHGLADTDTQYF.

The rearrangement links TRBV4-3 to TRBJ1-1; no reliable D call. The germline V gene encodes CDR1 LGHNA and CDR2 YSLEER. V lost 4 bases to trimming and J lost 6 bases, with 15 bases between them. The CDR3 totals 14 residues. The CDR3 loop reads CASSRINSDAEAFF. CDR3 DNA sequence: TGCGCCAGCAGCCGAATCAACAGCGACGCTGAAGCTTTCTTT.

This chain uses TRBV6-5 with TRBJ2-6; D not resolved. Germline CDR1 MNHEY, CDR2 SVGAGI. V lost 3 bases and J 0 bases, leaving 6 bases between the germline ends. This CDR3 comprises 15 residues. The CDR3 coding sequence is TGTGCCAGCAGTTATGGAAGCTCTGGGGCCAACGTCCTGACTTTC. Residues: CASSYGSSGANVLTF.

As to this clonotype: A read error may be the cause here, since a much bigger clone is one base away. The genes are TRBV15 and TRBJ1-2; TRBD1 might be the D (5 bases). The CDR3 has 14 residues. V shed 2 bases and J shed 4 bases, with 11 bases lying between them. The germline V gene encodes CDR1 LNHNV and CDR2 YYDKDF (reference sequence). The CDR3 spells CATSRTTTGYGYTF. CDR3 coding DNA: TGTGCCACCAGCAGAACCACCACAGGCTATGGCTACACCTTC.